This T cell receptor (beta chain) stems from a study of identical twins. Germline loops: CDR1 LNHDA, CDR2 SQIVND (reference sequence). V lost 4 bases and J lost 8; bases outside the gene matches: 6. The CDR3 spans 15 residues. A single record per CDR3 protein comes from TCRdb applying MiXCR to the 5' RACE reads. The sample has 200,000 or so distinct CDR3 sequences, about 7.5% seen once. These data are also associated with another study on yellow fever vaccine responses in identical twins.

The V gene is TRBV19, the J gene TRBJ2-1; TRBD1 matches at 12 bases. The sample comprised memory (CD45RO+) T cells sorted from blood. The sequence was obtained from a woman aged 18-29 years in good health. This CDR3 reads CASSKPGQGADEQFF. The CDR3 DNA sequence: TGTGCCAGTAGTAAACCGGGACAGGGGGCCGATGAGCAGTTCTTC.